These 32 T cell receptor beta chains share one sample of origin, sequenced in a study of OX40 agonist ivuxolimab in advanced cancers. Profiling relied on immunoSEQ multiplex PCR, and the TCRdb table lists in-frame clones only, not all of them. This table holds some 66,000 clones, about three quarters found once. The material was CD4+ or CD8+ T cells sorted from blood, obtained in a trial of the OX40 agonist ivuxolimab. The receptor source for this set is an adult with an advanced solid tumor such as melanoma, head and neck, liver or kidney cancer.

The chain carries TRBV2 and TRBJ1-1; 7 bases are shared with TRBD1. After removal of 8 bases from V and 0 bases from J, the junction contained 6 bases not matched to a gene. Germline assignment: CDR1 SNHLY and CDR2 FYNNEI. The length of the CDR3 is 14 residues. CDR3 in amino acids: CASERDSMNTEAFF. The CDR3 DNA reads TGTGCCAGCGAGAGGGACAGCATGAACACTGAAGCTTTCTTT. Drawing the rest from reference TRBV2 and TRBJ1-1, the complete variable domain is EPEVTQTPSHQVTQMGQEVILRCVPISNHLYFYWYRQILGQKVEFLVSFYNNEISEKSEIFDDQFSVERPDGSNFTLKIRSTKLEDSAMYFCASERDSMNTEAFFGQGTRLTVV.

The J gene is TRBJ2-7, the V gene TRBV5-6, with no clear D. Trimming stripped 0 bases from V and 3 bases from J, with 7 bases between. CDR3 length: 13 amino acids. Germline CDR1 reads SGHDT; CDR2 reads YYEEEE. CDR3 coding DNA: TGTGCCAGCAGCTTGGGCGTCGGCTACGAGCAGTACTTC. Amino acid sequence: CASSLGVGYEQYF. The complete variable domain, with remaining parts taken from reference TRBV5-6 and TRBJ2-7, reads DAGVTQSPTHLIKTRGQQVTLRCSPKSGHDTVSWYQQALGQGPQFIFQYYEEEERQRGNFPDRFSGHQFPNYSSELNVNALLLGDSALYLCASSLGVGYEQYFGPGTRLTVT.

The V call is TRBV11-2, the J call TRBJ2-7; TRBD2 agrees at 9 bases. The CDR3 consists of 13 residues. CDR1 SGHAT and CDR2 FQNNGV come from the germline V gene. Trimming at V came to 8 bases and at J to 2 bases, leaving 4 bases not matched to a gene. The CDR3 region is CASGSGGTYEQYF. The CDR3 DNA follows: TGTGCCAGCGGTAGCGGGGGTACCTACGAGCAGTACTTC.

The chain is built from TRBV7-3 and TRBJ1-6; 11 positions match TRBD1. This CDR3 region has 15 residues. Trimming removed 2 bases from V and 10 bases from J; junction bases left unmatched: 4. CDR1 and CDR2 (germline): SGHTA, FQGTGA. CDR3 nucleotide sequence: TGTGCCAGCAGCTTATACGGGACAGGGGGGTCACCCCTCCACTTT. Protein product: CASSLYGTGGSPLHF.

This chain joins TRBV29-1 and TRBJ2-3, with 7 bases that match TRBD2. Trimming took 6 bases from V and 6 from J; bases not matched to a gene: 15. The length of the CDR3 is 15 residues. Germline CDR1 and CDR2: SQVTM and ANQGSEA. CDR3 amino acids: CSVEDLRERADTQYF. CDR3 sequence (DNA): TGCAGCGTGGAGGACTTGCGGGAGAGGGCGGATACGCAGTATTTT.

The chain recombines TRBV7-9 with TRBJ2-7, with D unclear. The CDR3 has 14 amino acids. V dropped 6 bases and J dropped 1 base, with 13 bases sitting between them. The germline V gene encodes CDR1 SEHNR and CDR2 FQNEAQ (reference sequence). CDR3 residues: CASSPRAGSYEQYF. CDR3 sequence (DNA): TGTGCCAGCAGTCCTAGGGCCGGGTCCTACGAGCAGTACTTC.

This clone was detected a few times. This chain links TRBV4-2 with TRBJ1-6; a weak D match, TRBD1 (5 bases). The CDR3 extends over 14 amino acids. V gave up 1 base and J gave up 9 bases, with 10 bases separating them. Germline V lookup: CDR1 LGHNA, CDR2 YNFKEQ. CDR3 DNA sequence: TGTGCCAGCAGCCAAGGGTGGGGCGGTTCACCCCTCCACTTT. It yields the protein CASSQGWGGSPLHF.

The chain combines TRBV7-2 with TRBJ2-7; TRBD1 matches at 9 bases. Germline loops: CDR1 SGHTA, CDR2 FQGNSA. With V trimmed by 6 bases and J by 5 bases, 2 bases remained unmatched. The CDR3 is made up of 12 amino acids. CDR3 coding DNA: TGTGCCAGCAGACAGGGGGCCCACGAGCAGTACTTC. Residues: CASRQGAHEQYF.

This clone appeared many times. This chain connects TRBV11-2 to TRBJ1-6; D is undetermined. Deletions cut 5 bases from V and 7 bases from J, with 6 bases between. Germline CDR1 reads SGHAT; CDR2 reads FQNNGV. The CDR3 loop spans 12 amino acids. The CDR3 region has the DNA TGTGCCAGCAGCCAAGAGAATTCACCCCTCCACTTT. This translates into CASSQENSPLHF.

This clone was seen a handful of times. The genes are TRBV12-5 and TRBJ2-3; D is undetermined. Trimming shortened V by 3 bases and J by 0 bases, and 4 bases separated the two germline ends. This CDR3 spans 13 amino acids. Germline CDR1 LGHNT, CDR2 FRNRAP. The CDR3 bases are TGTGCTAGTGGTTTCCATAGCACAGATACGCAGTATTTT. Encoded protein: CASGFHSTDTQYF.

CDR3 bases: TGCGCCAGCAGCCCCCGGGACAGGGCCTACGAGCAGTACTTC. Protein sequence: CASSPRDRAYEQYF. The rearrangement links TRBV4-1 to TRBJ2-7; 9 positions match TRBD1. Germline V CDR1 and CDR2: MGHRA, YSYEKL. There are 14 residues in the CDR3. Losses at the gene ends were 4 bases for V and 2 bases for J; bases not matched to a gene: 3.

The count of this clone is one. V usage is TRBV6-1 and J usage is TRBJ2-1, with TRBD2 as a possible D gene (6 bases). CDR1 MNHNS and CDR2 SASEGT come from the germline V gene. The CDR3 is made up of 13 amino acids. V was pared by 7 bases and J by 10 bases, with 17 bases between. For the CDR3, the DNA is TGTGCCAGCAAAGAGACTAGTCCCGTCGAGCAGTTCTTC. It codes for CASKETSPVEQFF.

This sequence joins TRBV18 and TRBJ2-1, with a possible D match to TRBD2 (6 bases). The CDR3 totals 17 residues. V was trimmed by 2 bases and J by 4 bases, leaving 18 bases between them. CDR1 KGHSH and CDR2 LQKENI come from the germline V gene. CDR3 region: CASSPGEETRGYNEQFF. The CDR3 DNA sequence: TGTGCCAGCTCACCAGGAGAAGAGACTAGGGGATACAATGAGCAGTTCTTC.

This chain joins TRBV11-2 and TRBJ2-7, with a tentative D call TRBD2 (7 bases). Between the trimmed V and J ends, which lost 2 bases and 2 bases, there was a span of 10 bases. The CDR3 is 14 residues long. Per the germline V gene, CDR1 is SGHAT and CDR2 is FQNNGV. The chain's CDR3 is CASSLRGATYEQYF. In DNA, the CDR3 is TGTGCCAGCAGCTTACGGGGGGCGACCTACGAGCAGTACTTC.

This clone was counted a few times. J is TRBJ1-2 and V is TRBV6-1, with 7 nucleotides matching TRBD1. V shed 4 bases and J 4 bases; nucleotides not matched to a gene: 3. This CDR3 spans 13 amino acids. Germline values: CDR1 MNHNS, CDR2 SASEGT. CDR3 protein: CASSAQGGYGYTF. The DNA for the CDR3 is TGTGCCAGCAGTGCTCAGGGGGGCTATGGCTACACCTTC.

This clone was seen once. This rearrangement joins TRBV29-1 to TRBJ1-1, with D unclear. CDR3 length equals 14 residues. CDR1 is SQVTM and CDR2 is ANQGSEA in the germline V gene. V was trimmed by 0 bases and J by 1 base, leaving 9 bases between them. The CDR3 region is CSVEEALGNTEAFF. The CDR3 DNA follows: TGCAGCGTTGAAGAGGCTTTGGGGAACACTGAAGCTTTCTTT. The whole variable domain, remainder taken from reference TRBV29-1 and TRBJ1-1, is SAVISQKPSRDICQRGTSLTIQCQVDSQVTMMFWYRQQPGQSLTLIATANQGSEATYESGFVIDKFPISRPNLTFSTLTVSNMSPEDSSIYLCSVEEALGNTEAFFGQGTRLTVV.

CDR3 amino acids: CASSESEVGELFF. The CDR3 nucleotides are TGCGCCAGCAGTGAGTCCGAGGTCGGGGAGCTGTTTTTT. The V gene is TRBV10-2, the J gene TRBJ2-2, with no clear D. The CDR3 spans 13 residues. Germline CDR1 and CDR2: WSHSY and SAAADI. Trimming took 0 bases from V and 7 from J, leaving 6 bases between them.

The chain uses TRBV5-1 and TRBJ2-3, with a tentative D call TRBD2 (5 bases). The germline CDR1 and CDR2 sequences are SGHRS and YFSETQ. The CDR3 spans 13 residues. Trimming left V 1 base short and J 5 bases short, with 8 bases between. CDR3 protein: CASSLMGRDTQYF. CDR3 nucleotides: TGCGCCAGCAGCTTGATGGGGAGAGATACGCAGTATTTT.

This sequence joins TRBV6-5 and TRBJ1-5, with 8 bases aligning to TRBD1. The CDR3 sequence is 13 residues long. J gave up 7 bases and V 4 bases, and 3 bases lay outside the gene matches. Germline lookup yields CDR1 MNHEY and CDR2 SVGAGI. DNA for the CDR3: TGTGCCAGCAGTTCGGACAGGGAGCAGCCCCAGCATTTT. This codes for CASSSDREQPQHF.

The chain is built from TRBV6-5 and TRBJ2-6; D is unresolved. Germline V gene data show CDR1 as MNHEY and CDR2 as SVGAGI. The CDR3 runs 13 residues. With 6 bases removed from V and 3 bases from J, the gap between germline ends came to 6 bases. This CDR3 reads CASRVNGANVLTF. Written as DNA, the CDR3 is TGTGCCAGCAGGGTGAATGGGGCCAACGTCCTGACTTTC.

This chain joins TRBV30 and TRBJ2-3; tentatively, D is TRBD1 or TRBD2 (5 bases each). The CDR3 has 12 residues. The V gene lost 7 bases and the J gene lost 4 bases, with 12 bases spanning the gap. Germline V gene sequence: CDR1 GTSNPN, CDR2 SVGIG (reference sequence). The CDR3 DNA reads TGTGCCTCGTCCGGGACCTCAGATACGCAGTATTTT. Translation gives CASSGTSDTQYF.

CDR3 bases: TGTGCCAGCAGTGTCAGGCGATTGTACGAGCAGTACTTC. This translates into CASSVRRLYEQYF. The gene calls are TRBV2 and TRBJ2-7; D unclear. Germline V gene lookup returns CDR1 SNHLY and CDR2 FYNNEI. Trimming left V 4 bases short and J 4 bases short, with 11 bases between. CDR3 length equals 13 residues.

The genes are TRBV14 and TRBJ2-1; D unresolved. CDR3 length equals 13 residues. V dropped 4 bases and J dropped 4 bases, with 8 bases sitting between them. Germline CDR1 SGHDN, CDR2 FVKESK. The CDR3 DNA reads TGTGCCAGCAGCCCTTCGATTTACAATGAGCAGTTCTTC. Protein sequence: CASSPSIYNEQFF.

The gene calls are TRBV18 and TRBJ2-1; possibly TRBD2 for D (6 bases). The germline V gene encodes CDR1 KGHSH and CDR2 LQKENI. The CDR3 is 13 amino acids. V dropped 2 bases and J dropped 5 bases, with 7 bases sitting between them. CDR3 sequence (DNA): TGTGCCAGCTCACCAATAGCGGACAATGAGCAGTTCTTC. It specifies CASSPIADNEQFF.

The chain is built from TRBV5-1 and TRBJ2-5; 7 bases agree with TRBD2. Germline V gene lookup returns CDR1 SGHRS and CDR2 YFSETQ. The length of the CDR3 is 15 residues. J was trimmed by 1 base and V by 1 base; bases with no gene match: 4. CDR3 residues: CASSLTGGTQETQYF. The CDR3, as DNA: TGCGCCAGCAGCTTGACCGGGGGGACCCAAGAGACCCAGTACTTC.

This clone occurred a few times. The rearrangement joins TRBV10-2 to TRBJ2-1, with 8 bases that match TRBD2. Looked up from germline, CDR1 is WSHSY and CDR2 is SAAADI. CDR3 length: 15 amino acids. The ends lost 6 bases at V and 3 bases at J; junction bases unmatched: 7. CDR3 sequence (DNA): TGCGCCAGCAGGGCCAGCGGGGGCTACTACAATGAGCAGTTCTTC. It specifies CASRASGGYYNEQFF.

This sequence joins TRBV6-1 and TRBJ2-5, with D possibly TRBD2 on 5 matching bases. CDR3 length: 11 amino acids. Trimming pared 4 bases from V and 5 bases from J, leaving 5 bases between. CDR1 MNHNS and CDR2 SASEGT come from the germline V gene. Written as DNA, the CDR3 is TGTGCCAGCAGTGGGAGGGAGACCCAGTACTTC. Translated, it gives CASSGRETQYF.

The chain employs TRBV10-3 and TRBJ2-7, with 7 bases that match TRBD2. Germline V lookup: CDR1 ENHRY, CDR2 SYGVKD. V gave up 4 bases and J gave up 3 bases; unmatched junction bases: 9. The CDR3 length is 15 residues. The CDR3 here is CAISGGEGRVYEQYF. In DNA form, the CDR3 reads TGTGCCATCAGTGGAGGGGAGGGCCGAGTCTACGAGCAGTACTTC.

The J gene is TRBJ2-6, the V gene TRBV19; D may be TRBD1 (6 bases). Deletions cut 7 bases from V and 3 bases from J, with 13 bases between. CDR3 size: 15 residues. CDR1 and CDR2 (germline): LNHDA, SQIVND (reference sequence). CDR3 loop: CASNRAAGGANVLTF. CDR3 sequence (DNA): TGTGCCAGTAACAGGGCCGCCGGTGGGGCCAACGTCCTGACTTTC.

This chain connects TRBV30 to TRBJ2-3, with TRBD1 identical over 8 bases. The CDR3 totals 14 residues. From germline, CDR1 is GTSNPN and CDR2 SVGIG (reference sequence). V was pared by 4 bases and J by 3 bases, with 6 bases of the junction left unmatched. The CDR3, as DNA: TGTGCCTGGAATCGAGACAGGGGAACAGATACGCAGTATTTT. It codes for CAWNRDRGTDTQYF.

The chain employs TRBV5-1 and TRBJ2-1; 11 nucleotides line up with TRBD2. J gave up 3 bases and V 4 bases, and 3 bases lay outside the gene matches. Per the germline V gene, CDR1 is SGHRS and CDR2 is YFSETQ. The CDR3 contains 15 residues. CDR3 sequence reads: CASSLGTSGYNEQFF. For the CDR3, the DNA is TGCGCCAGCAGCCTAGGGACTAGCGGCTACAATGAGCAGTTCTTC. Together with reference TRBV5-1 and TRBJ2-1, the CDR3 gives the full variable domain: KAGVTQTPRYLIKTRGQQVTLSCSPISGHRSVSWYQQTPGQGLQFLFEYFSETQRNKGNFPGRFSGRQFSNSRSEMNVSTLELGDSALYLCASSLGTSGYNEQFFGPGTRLTVL.

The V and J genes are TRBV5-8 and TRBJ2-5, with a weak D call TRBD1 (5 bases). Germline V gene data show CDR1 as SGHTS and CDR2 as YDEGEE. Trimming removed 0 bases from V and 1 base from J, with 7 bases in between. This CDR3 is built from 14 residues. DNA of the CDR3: TGTGCCAGCAGCTTGGGGACAAGCCAAGAGACCCAGTACTTC. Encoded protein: CASSLGTSQETQYF.